These 4 T cell receptor beta chains were sequenced from one sample in a study of T cell repertoires in cytomegalovirus infection. TCRdb independently ran MiXCR on the reads; one entry per CDR3 protein. The table includes hundreds of thousands of distinct CDR3 sequences, under 45% detected once. No antigen is known for these receptors. The sequenced sample was cultured PBMCs, obtained from culture after CMV antigen stimulation. These receptors were taken from a human donor in good health (CMV status not recorded). Some clones in this sample may be carry-over from other donors' samples.

The V gene is TRBV5-4, the J gene TRBJ2-7; TRBD1 agrees at 9 bases. The CDR3 extends over 15 amino acids. The germline V gene encodes CDR1 SGHNT and CDR2 YYREEE (reference sequence). Trimming cost V 4 bases and J 0 bases; bases outside gene matches: 5. CDR3 sequence (DNA): TGTGCCAGCAGCCAGACGACAGGGGGCTCCTACGAGCAGTACTTC. This translates into CASSQTTGGSYEQYF.

V usage is TRBV10-2 and J usage is TRBJ2-7; 13 bases match TRBD2. This CDR3 spans 19 amino acids. In germline, CDR1 is WSHSY, CDR2 SAAADI. V was clipped by 3 bases and J by 7 bases; unmatched bases: 18. The CDR3 DNA follows: TGCGCCAGCAGTGACCTGGGACTAGCGGGACCACAAACCCAGGGGGAGCAGTACTTC. As protein: CASSDLGLAGPQTQGEQYF.

The chain is built from TRBV6-5 and TRBJ1-3; D not resolved. The V and J ends lost 6 bases and 0 bases respectively, with 15 bases between them. The CDR3 spans 16 residues. The germline V gene has CDR1 MNHEY and CDR2 SVGAGI. CDR3 protein: CASSNRVGSSGNTIYF. CDR3 nucleotide sequence: TGTGCCAGCAGCAATCGGGTCGGGAGCTCTGGAAACACCATATATTTT.

This clonotype showed up many times. The gene calls are TRBV7-2 and TRBJ1-2; tentatively, D is TRBD1 (6 bases). This CDR3 spans 15 amino acids. V was clipped by 1 base and J by 5 bases, with 14 bases between them. Germline-derived CDR1 and CDR2 are SGHTA and FQGNSA. The CDR3 loop is CASSLVGGGAYGYTF. CDR3 nucleotide sequence: TGTGCCAGCAGCTTAGTAGGTGGGGGCGCTTATGGCTACACCTTC.